This T cell receptor beta chain was sequenced in a study of OX40 agonist ivuxolimab in advanced cancers. General study findings and limits: Clones of CD4+ and CD8+ blood T cells grew by week 6 at doses of 0.1 to 3.0 mg/kg.

The CDR3 length is 14 residues. CDR1 and CDR2 (germline): SGHTA, FQGNSA. V shed 5 bases and J 7 bases; nucleotides not matched to a gene: 4. Profiled with immunoSEQ multiplex PCR; TCRdb holds only in-frame clones, not every one. The data hold roughly 80,000 clones, with 86% observed a single time. About this clone: Antigen unknown.

The chain links TRBV7-2 to TRBJ2-2; 10 bases map to TRBD2. The starting material was CD4+ or CD8+ T cells sorted from blood, obtained in a trial of the OX40 agonist ivuxolimab. The TCR comes from an adult with an advanced solid tumor such as melanoma, head and neck, liver or kidney cancer. The DNA of the CDR3 is TGTGCCAGCAGCCCCCTAGCGGGGGTCGGGGAGCTGTTTTTT. Residues: CASSPLAGVGELFF.